This T cell receptor beta chain is from a study of PD-1 blockade in classical Hodgkin lymphoma. In the study overall: Patients were administered nivolumab (3 mg/kg intravenously) every 2 weeks.

No patient escaped relapse after autologous stem cell transplantation, and brentuximab vedotin exposure varied. Broader study findings: Prior to therapy, complete responders displayed diversity much like that of newly diagnosed patients.

This CDR3 is 18 amino acids long. Germline CDR1 and CDR2: SSHAT and FNYEAQ (reference sequence). Assay used: immunoSEQ multiplex PCR; TCRdb lists only in-frame clones, some missing. Here the sample spans about 150,000 clones, about 78% being singletons. This clone was found once. Its antigen is still unknown. The junction does not match germline at one end; this may be a read error. The sequences come from peripheral blood mononuclear cells (PBMCs), collected before the second cycle of nivolumab. This TCR derives from a human donor with classical Hodgkin lymphoma. The chain has TRBV7-7 and TRBJ2-2, with 8 bases identical to TRBD1. CDR3 coding DNA: TGTGCTAGCAGCTTACTTCCCGGGACAGGCGCGAACACCGGGGAGCTGTTTTTT. This gives the protein CASSLLPGTGANTGELFF.